This T cell receptor (beta chain) was documented in a study of cytomegalovirus exposure and HLA in healthy donors. General observations from the study: Indistinguishability led to the exclusion of some V segments, TRBV6-2 and TRBV6-3 included.

Trimming took off 0 bases at V and 5 bases at J, with 10 bases between the two ends. The V gene's germline CDR1 is GTSNPN and CDR2 SVGIG (reference sequence). The CDR3 spans 14 residues. This clone has only one observation. Its specificity is not known. It was with 60 Vbeta and 13 Jbeta primers that the PCR ran. TCRdb keeps only in-frame clones here, not all; method: immunoSEQ multiplex PCR. The data show 150,000 to 200,000 clones, roughly 77% seen once. The TCR comes from a woman aged 40-49 years in good health and CMV-seropositive. V and J are TRBV30 and TRBJ2-2; tentatively, D is TRBD2 (5 bases). The sequencing input was PBMCs. CDR3 nucleotides: TGTGCCTGGAGTGTACCGGGGAGAACCGGGGAGCTGTTTTTT. It translates to CAWSVPGRTGELFF.